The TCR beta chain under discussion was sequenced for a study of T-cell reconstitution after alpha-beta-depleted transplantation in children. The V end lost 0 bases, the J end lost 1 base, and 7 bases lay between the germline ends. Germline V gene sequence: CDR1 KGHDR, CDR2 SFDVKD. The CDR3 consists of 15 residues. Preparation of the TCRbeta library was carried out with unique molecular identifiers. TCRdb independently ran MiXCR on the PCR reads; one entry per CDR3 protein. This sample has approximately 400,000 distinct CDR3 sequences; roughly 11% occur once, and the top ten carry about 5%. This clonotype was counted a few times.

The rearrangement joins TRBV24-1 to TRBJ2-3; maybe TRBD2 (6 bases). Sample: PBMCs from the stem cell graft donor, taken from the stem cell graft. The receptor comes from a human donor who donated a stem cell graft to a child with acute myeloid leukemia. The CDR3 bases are TGTGCCACCAGTGATTTGGGCGGGGGCACAGATACGCAGTATTTT. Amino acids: CATSDLGGGTDTQYF.